This T cell receptor (beta chain) was identified during a study of blood T cell repertoires in COVID-19. Study-wide context: Material from acute and convalescent COVID-19 was sourced from the United States, Italy and Spain. The analysed material was cDNA or gDNA that came from T cells, B-cell-depleted T cells, or PBMCs.

This clone was counted a few times. In the authors' workflow: Estimation of nucleated cell counts was performed using reference gene primer amplification. The repertoire was sequenced with immunoSEQ multiplex PCR; TCRdb's copy has only in-frame clones and lacks some. For V, J and clone size, that table is used; D and trimming come from the DNA. The table has under 250,000 clones, around four fifths seen once. The CDR3 runs to 16 residues. With 2 bases clipped from V and 3 bases from J, the junction kept 7 bases outside the gene matches. Germline V gene data show CDR1 as MNHEY and CDR2 as SMNVEV (reference sequence).

This clonotype was sampled from an older woman with active or convalescent COVID-19. The sequencing sample was made of peripheral blood. The genes are TRBV27 and TRBJ2-7, with 10 bases aligning to TRBD2. Here the CDR3 reads CASSLRPSGGLYEQYF. The CDR3, as DNA: TGTGCCAGCAGTTTAAGGCCTAGCGGGGGCCTCTACGAGCAGTACTTC.